The 18 T cell receptor beta chains below were found in one sample sequenced in a study of T cell responses to AZD1222 COVID-19 vaccine. Profiled with immunoSEQ multiplex PCR; TCRdb holds only in-frame clones, not every one. This table has some 130,000 clones, roughly 90% appearing once. The source was peripheral blood, collected on day 0 of AZD1222 vaccination. All receptors come from an adult in good health.

V gene TRBV4-2 combines with J gene TRBJ1-2, with D hard to call. The CDR3 spans 19 residues. The germline gives CDR1 LGHNA, CDR2 YNFKEQ. V dropped 2 bases and J dropped 0 bases, with 22 bases sitting between them. In DNA, the CDR3 is TGTGCCAGCAGCCAATCAATCGTAGGTGCGGCAGAGACTAACTATGGCTACACCTTC. Its protein product is CASSQSIVGAAETNYGYTF.

The CDR3 DNA sequence: TGTGCCAGCAGTGGGACCTGGGACAGCTCTAACTATGGCTACACCTTC. It encodes CASSGTWDSSNYGYTF. The V call is TRBV6-1, the J call TRBJ1-2; 7 bases match TRBD1. The CDR3 is 16 residues long. Germline CDR1 and CDR2: MNHNS and SASEGT. Losses at the gene ends were 4 bases for V and 0 bases for J; bases not matched to a gene: 8.

For the CDR3, the DNA is TGTGCCAGCAGCTTGGAACAGGGCCATCAGCCCCAGCATTTT. Its protein product is CASSLEQGHQPQHF. The chain links TRBV5-5 to TRBJ1-5; D might be TRBD1 (6 bases). V was cut by 0 bases and J by 5 bases, with 9 bases left in between. The germline V gene encodes CDR1 SGHKS and CDR2 YYEKEE (reference sequence). The length of the CDR3 is 14 residues.

V gene TRBV18 combines with J gene TRBJ2-7; D gene unclear. The ends were cut back, 4 bases at V and 1 base at J, with 8 bases in the middle. There are 13 residues in the CDR3. The germline V gene has CDR1 KGHSH and CDR2 LQKENI. This CDR3 is CASSRGGSYEQYF. DNA of the CDR3: TGTGCCAGCTCACGTGGTGGTTCCTACGAGCAGTACTTC.

CDR3 amino acids: CASTTPGSYEQYF. The CDR3 coding sequence is TGTGCCAGTACCACACCTGGATCCTACGAGCAGTACTTC. The chain joins TRBV19 to TRBJ2-7; D remains ambiguous. This CDR3 spans 13 amino acids. CDR1 LNHDA and CDR2 SQIVND come from the germline V gene (reference sequence). The V gene lost 7 bases and the J gene lost 1 base, with 11 bases spanning the gap.

This chain connects TRBV7-2 to TRBJ1-2; TRBD1 agrees at 10 bases. Germline CDR1 is SGHTA and CDR2 is FQGNSA. The trim removed 5 bases at V and 7 bases at J, leaving 7 bases unmatched. The CDR3 is 14 amino acids. CDR3 DNA sequence: TGTGCCAGCAGCCTCAGACAGGGGGCGGGTGGCTACACCTTC. Translation gives CASSLRQGAGGYTF.

This clone was observed once. The chain couples TRBV6-5 to TRBJ1-3; the D is unclear. V gave up 8 bases and J gave up 0 bases, with 11 bases separating them. The CDR3 has 14 residues. Germline V lookup: CDR1 MNHEY, CDR2 SVGAGI. CDR3: CASLGRFSGNTIYF. The DNA of the CDR3 is TGTGCCAGCCTCGGGCGGTTCTCTGGAAACACCATATATTTT.

The chain combines TRBV19 with TRBJ2-1; 13 nucleotides agree with TRBD2. The CDR3 extends over 15 amino acids. Per germline, CDR1 LNHDA and CDR2 SQIVND (reference sequence). V trimming: 3 bases; J trimming: 8 bases; junction bases outside the gene matches: 4. The DNA for the CDR3 is TGTGCCAGTAGTATCGGGACTAGCGGGATCGATGAGCAGTTCTTC. This gives the protein CASSIGTSGIDEQFF. Based on the CDR3 plus reference TRBV19 and TRBJ2-1, the full variable domain is DGGITQSPKYLFRKEGQNVTLSCEQNLNHDAMYWYRQDPGQGLRLIYYSQIVNDFQKGDIAEGYSVSREKKESFPLTVTSAQKNPTAFYLCASSIGTSGIDEQFFGPGTRLTVL.

CDR3 sequence: CASSLAWPGNTIYF. CDR3 coding DNA: TGTGCCAGCAGCTTAGCGTGGCCAGGAAACACCATATATTTT. The chain employs TRBV11-2 and TRBJ1-3; D unresolved. CDR3 length equals 14 residues. V shed 1 base and J shed 4 bases, with 8 bases lying between them. The germline gives CDR1 SGHAT, CDR2 FQNNGV.

This chain uses TRBV14 with TRBJ1-1, with D tentatively TRBD1 (5 bases). Trimming removed 0 bases at V and 4 bases at J, with 9 bases between. This CDR3 region has 14 residues. Looked up from germline, CDR1 is SGHDN and CDR2 is FVKESK. CDR3 sequence (DNA): TGTGCCAGCAGCCAAGATCAGGGACTCACTGAAGCTTTCTTT. As protein: CASSQDQGLTEAFF.

CDR3 in amino acids: CASSLDTGKGSQAFF. In DNA, the CDR3 is TGTGCCAGCAGCTTGGATACGGGGAAGGGGTCCCAAGCTTTCTTT. This chain uses TRBV5-4 with TRBJ1-1, with a weak D call TRBD1 (5 bases). The CDR3 length is 15 residues. Trimming pared 0 bases from V and 9 bases from J, leaving 18 bases between. Germline lookup yields CDR1 SGHNT and CDR2 YYREEE (reference sequence).

The genes are TRBV20-1 and TRBJ2-3; D is uncertain. V lost 5 bases, J lost 4 bases, and 7 bases lay in between. The CDR3 is 11 residues long. Germline V gene lookup returns CDR1 DFQATT and CDR2 SNEGSKA (reference sequence). CDR3 sequence: CSAPIADTQYF. As DNA, the CDR3 is TGCAGTGCTCCTATCGCAGATACGCAGTATTTT.

The chain recombines TRBV4-3 with TRBJ2-3; 8 bases map to TRBD2. The CDR3 has 16 amino acids. Germline CDR1 LGHNA, CDR2 YSLEER. V trimming: 4 bases; J trimming: 6 bases; junction bases outside the gene matches: 12. CDR3 sequence: CASSPRIGGDWDTQYF. CDR3 DNA sequence: TGCGCCAGCAGCCCCCGCATCGGGGGGGATTGGGATACGCAGTATTTT.

The rearrangement joins TRBV27 to TRBJ1-2; 7 bases are shared with TRBD1. Per germline, CDR1 MNHEY and CDR2 SMNVEV (reference sequence). The CDR3 length is 14 residues. V gave up 4 bases and J gave up 6 bases; unmatched junction bases: 8. This CDR3 is CASSSVEGANGYTF. CDR3 coding DNA: TGTGCCAGCAGTTCCGTTGAGGGGGCAAATGGCTACACCTTC.

The chain uses TRBV2 and TRBJ2-1; 7 nucleotides align to TRBD1. Germline V gene data show CDR1 as SNHLY and CDR2 as FYNNEI. J was trimmed by 4 bases and V by 8 bases; bases with no gene match: 5. The CDR3 length is 13 residues. CDR3 coding DNA: TGTGCCAGCGGGGACAGCACATACAATGAGCAGTTCTTC. Translating gives CASGDSTYNEQFF.

J is TRBJ2-7 and V is TRBV19, with a weak D call TRBD2 (6 bases). Looked up from germline, CDR1 is LNHDA and CDR2 is SQIVND (reference sequence). V was trimmed by 5 bases and J by 3 bases, leaving 11 bases between them. The CDR3 runs 13 residues. The CDR3 is CASSSGADYEQYF. CDR3 in DNA: TGTGCCAGTAGTTCGGGAGCAGACTACGAGCAGTACTTC.

This clone was recorded a few times. This chain connects TRBV7-8 to TRBJ1-4; tentatively, D is TRBD1 (6 bases). V was cut by 1 base and J by 7 bases, with 10 bases left in between. The CDR3 has 14 amino acids. Germline CDR1 reads SGHVS; CDR2 reads FQNEAQ. The CDR3 sequence is CASSLGGQGEKLFF. The DNA of the CDR3 is TGTGCCAGCAGCTTAGGGGGGCAGGGTGAAAAACTGTTTTTT.

The gene calls are TRBV4-1 and TRBJ2-1; D might be TRBD1 or TRBD2, each matching 6 bases. The V end lost 0 bases, the J end lost 3 bases, and 12 bases lay between the germline ends. Looked up from germline, CDR1 is MGHRA and CDR2 is YSYEKL. The CDR3 is 16 amino acids. The CDR3 sequence is CASSQDPKGGYNEQFF. DNA for the CDR3: TGCGCCAGCAGCCAAGATCCGAAGGGGGGCTACAATGAGCAGTTCTTC.